This T cell receptor beta chain was found in a study of OX40 agonist ivuxolimab in advanced cancers. Study details: Three patients responded partially, comprising one with hepatocellular carcinoma and two with cutaneous melanoma.

V lost 2 bases to trimming and J lost 7 bases, with 6 bases between them. This CDR3 contains 12 residues. From germline, CDR1 is WNHNN and CDR2 SYGVQD (reference sequence). The protocol was immunoSEQ multiplex PCR, while the TCRdb copy is restricted to in-frame clones and leaves out a portion. Of tens of thousands of clones listed, roughly nine tenths are singletons. V gene TRBV10-1 combines with J gene TRBJ2-1, with D uncertain. The sample here was CD4+ or CD8+ T cells sorted from blood, taken in a trial of the OX40 agonist ivuxolimab. This sequence originates from an adult with an advanced solid tumor such as melanoma, head and neck, liver or kidney cancer. CDR3 bases: TGCGCCAGCAGTGAGGGGTGGAATGAGCAGTTCTTC. Encoded protein: CASSEGWNEQFF.